This TCR beta chain was recovered during a study of beta chain features in type 1 diabetes. From germline, CDR1 is LGHNA and CDR2 YSLEER. There are 15 residues in the CDR3. V lost 1 base and J lost 8, with 17 bases in between. This clone turned up a few times. Every isolated RNA sample was fully reverse transcribed, so sequencing captured expressed TCRB transcripts. The assay was immunoSEQ multiplex PCR, and TCRdb's table has in-frame clones only and misses some. The data contain roughly 330,000 clones, about 10% of them singletons. The sequence derives from a woman aged 25 to 45 in good health. This chain connects TRBV4-3 to TRBJ1-1; D is ambiguous. The sequencing sample was made of naive CD4+ T cells from blood. The CDR3 here is CASSQGATEALEAFF. Written as DNA, the CDR3 is TGCGCCAGCAGCCAAGGAGCCACCGAGGCATTGGAAGCTTTCTTT.